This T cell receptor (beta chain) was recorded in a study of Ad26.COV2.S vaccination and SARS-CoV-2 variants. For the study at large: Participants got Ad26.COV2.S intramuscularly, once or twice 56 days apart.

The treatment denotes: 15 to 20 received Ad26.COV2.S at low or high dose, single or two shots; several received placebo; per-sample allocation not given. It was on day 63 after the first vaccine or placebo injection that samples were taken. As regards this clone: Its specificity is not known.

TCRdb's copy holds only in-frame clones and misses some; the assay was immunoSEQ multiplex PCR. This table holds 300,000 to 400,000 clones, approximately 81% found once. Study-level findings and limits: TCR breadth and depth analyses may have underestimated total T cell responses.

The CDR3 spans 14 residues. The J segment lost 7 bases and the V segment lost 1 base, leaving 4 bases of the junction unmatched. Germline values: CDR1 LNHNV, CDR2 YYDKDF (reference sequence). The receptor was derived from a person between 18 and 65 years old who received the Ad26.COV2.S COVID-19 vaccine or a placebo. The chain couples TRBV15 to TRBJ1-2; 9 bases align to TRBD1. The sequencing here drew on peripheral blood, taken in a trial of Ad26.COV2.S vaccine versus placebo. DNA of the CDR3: TGTGCCACCAGCAGAGGGGACAGGGTCTCTGGCTACACCTTC. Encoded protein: CATSRGDRVSGYTF.